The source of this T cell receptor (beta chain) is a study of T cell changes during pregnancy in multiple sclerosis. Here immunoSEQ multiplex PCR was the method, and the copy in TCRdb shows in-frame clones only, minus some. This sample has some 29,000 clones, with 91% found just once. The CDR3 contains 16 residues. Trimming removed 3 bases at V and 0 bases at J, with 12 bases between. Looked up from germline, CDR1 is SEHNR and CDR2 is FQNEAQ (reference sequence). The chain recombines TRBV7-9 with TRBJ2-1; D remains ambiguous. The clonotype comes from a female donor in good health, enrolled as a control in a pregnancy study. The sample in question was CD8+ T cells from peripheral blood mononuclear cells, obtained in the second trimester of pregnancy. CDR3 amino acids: CASSFLGGSSYNEQFF. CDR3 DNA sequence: TGTGCCAGCAGCTTCCTCGGCGGCAGCTCCTACAATGAGCAGTTCTTC.